This entry lists 6 T cell receptor beta chains sequenced from one sample in a study of blood T cell repertoires in COVID-19. This table comes from immunoSEQ multiplex PCR, and its TCRdb copy is limited to in-frame clones, with some not included. The table records around 95,000 clones, 80% of them present only once. The sequenced material came from peripheral blood. These receptors were obtained from a woman between 70 and 85 years old with acute or convalescent COVID-19.

V is TRBV5-6 and J is TRBJ2-3; D unresolved. Trimming shortened V by 0 bases and J by 0 bases, and 11 bases separated the two germline ends. CDR3 length equals 16 residues. CDR1 and CDR2 (germline): SGHDT, YYEEEE. As DNA, the CDR3 is TGTGCCAGCAGCTTGGCAGTCCCCCTTAGCACAGATACGCAGTATTTT. Translation gives CASSLAVPLSTDTQYF.

The V and J genes are TRBV7-2 and TRBJ1-1; possible D gene TRBD1, 6 bases. V shed 5 bases and J shed 4 bases, with 17 bases lying between them. The germline gives CDR1 SGHTA, CDR2 FQGNSA. This CDR3 contains 15 residues. The CDR3 sequence is CASSPNGQLGTEAFF. CDR3 bases: TGTGCCAGCAGCCCGAACGGACAGTTAGGCACTGAAGCTTTCTTT.

This sequence joins TRBV5-6 and TRBJ1-5; 10 positions agree with TRBD1. Trimming cost V 1 base and J 5 bases; bases outside gene matches: 6. The CDR3 covers 16 residues. Germline V CDR1 and CDR2: SGHDT, YYEEEE. The CDR3 loop reads CASSLYSTGGYQPQHF. In DNA, the CDR3 is TGTGCCAGCAGCTTGTATTCGACAGGGGGCTATCAGCCCCAGCATTTT.

J is TRBJ1-5 and V is TRBV28, with D possibly being TRBD1 (6 bases). Per the germline V gene, CDR1 is MDHEN and CDR2 is SYDVKM. V lost 6 bases, J lost 5 bases, and 17 bases lay in between. CDR3 size: 15 residues. The CDR3 spells CASSSRGGKYQPQHF. Here the CDR3 DNA reads TGTGCCAGCAGCTCCCGAGGGGGAAAATATCAGCCCCAGCATTTT.

The rearrangement joins TRBV6-5 to TRBJ2-1; 7 nucleotides match TRBD2. This CDR3 comprises 13 residues. Germline CDR1 reads MNHEY; CDR2 reads SVGAGI. J lost 6 bases, V lost 10 bases, and 9 bases had no gene match. CDR3 sequence: CATRRGEGNEQFF. The CDR3, as DNA: TGTGCCACCAGACGGGGGGAGGGCAATGAGCAGTTCTTC.

The chain uses TRBV6-5 and TRBJ1-5, with D hard to call. V was clipped by 8 bases and J by 0 bases, with 14 bases between them. Germline CDR1 and CDR2: MNHEY and SVGAGI. There are 15 residues in the CDR3. CDR3: CASRVGSYSNQPQHF. DNA of the CDR3: TGTGCCAGCCGAGTAGGGAGTTATAGCAATCAGCCCCAGCATTTT.